One sample yielded the 11 T cell receptor beta chains listed below, sequenced in a study of T cell responses to AZD1222 COVID-19 vaccine. Sequenced by immunoSEQ multiplex PCR; TCRdb stores in-frame clones only, minus some. This sample has around 140,000 clones; approximately 90% occur once, and the top ten carry 4%. Material: peripheral blood, obtained 28 days after the second AZD1222 dose. The origin of the receptors is an adult who received the AZD1222 COVID-19 vaccine.

The V gene is TRBV19, the J gene TRBJ2-7; D is possibly TRBD1 (5 bases). The germline V gene has CDR1 LNHDA and CDR2 SQIVND (reference sequence). CDR3 length: 17 residues. Trimming took off 3 bases at V and 0 bases at J, with 18 bases between the two ends. CDR3 sequence reads: CASSIRGGQLFSYEQYF. The CDR3 DNA is TGTGCCAGTAGTATTAGGGGTGGGCAGCTATTCTCCTACGAGCAGTACTTC.

This sequence joins TRBV15 and TRBJ2-2; possibly TRBD2 for D (6 bases). Trimming took off 0 bases at V and 0 bases at J, with 20 bases between the two ends. The CDR3 has 20 residues. Germline lookup yields CDR1 LNHNV and CDR2 YYDKDF (reference sequence). CDR3 sequence (DNA): TGTGCCACCAGCAGAGAGGGGGGATCACATCTCCTCGCGAACACCGGGGAGCTGTTTTTT. Amino acids: CATSREGGSHLLANTGELFF.

The chain is built from TRBV23-1 and TRBJ2-5; D gene uncertain. TRBV23-1 is given ORF status, its function remaining uncertain. CDR3 length: 17 residues. Trimming removed 1 base from V and 2 bases from J, with 17 bases in between. The CDR3 sequence is CASSQCCYSLAQETQYF. Written as DNA, the CDR3 is TGCGCCAGCAGTCAATGTTGTTATTCTCTGGCACAAGAGACCCAGTACTTC.

The chain combines TRBV27 with TRBJ1-5; no firm D call. V lost 2 bases to trimming and J lost 1 base, with 6 bases between them. Germline CDR1 and CDR2: MNHEY and SMNVEV (reference sequence). The CDR3 is made up of 14 amino acids. CDR3 coding DNA: TGTGCCAGCAGTTTAACACGGAGCAATCAGCCCCAGCATTTT. Translation: CASSLTRSNQPQHF.

The gene calls are TRBV3-1 (or the pseudogene TRBV3-2) and TRBJ1-5; D call uncertain. The germline V gene encodes CDR1 LGHDT and CDR2 YNNKEL (reference sequence). The CDR3 is 15 amino acids. V lost 4 bases and J 5 bases, leaving 15 bases between the germline ends. The CDR3 loop is CASSPAGNWDQPQHF. In nucleotides, the CDR3 is TGTGCCAGCAGCCCCGCGGGGAATTGGGATCAGCCCCAGCATTTT.

The chain combines TRBV5-8 with TRBJ1-5; 9 bases fit TRBD1. This CDR3 has 15 residues. The germline CDR1 and CDR2 sequences are SGHTS and YDEGEE. V gave up 5 bases and J gave up 6 bases; unmatched junction bases: 9. The CDR3 nucleotides are TGTGCCAGCAGTCCGGGACAGGGAAGGAGTCAGCCCCAGCATTTT. Translated: CASSPGQGRSQPQHF.

V and J are TRBV4-2 and TRBJ2-1, with 15 bases fitting TRBD2. J gave up 0 bases and V 1 base, and 1 base lay outside the gene matches. The germline V gene has CDR1 LGHNA and CDR2 YNFKEQ. The CDR3 contains 18 residues. CDR3 in DNA: TGTGCCAGCAGCCAAGCGGGACTAGCGGGAGGCTCCTACAATGAGCAGTTCTTC. Protein sequence: CASSQAGLAGGSYNEQFF.

The CDR3: CASSGDRGKNGYTF. The CDR3 coding sequence is TGCGCCAGCAGCGGGGACAGGGGAAAGAATGGCTACACCTTC. This chain joins TRBV5-1 and TRBJ1-2; the match to TRBD1 covers 10 bases. The CDR3 consists of 14 residues. Germline V lookup: CDR1 SGHRS, CDR2 YFSETQ. V shed 4 bases and J 6 bases; nucleotides not matched to a gene: 6.

The CDR3 protein is CASSQQWNTEAFF. The DNA for the CDR3 is TGTGCCAGCAGTCAACAGTGGAACACTGAAGCTTTCTTT. The gene calls are TRBV12-3 or TRBV12-4 and TRBJ1-1; the D is unclear. Trimming left V 5 bases short and J 1 base short, with 8 bases between. The CDR3 contains 13 residues.

The chain recombines TRBV5-1 with TRBJ1-2, with no clear D. Germline V lookup: CDR1 SGHRS, CDR2 YFSETQ. The CDR3 is 15 residues long. Trimming shortened V by 0 bases and J by 3 bases, and 12 bases separated the two germline ends. The chain's CDR3 is CASSLGPGRDYGYTF. DNA for the CDR3: TGCGCCAGCAGCTTGGGGCCTGGGCGGGACTATGGCTACACCTTC.

Notes on this clone: The junction departs from the called germline gene at one end, perhaps through a read error. This chain connects TRBV5-8 to TRBJ1-1, with 9 nucleotides matching TRBD1. The CDR3 runs 12 residues. CDR1 is SGHTS and CDR2 is YDEGEE in the germline V gene. CDR3 bases: TGTGCCAGCAGTTTGGGACAGGGAAAAGCTTTCTTT. Its protein product is CASSLGQGKAFF.